These T cell receptor beta chains were read from a single sample in a study of T-cell memory formation after mild COVID-19. Each CDR3 protein is one row after TCRdb ran MiXCR on the 5' RACE reads. Counted here are some 440,000 distinct CDR3 sequences, roughly 25% occurring once; the ten biggest clones make up under 15%. The source material was PBMCs or a T cell subset sorted from them (not recorded which). The receptors were gathered from an adult woman who had mild COVID-19 (a few samples of this study predate the infection). Cell type and time point are not known. The CDR3 runs from the conserved cysteine through the conserved F or W. A D gene is named only where the DNA matches it firmly. A clone size is listed for some rows: how often the clone was seen (once, few, many), or a class if it is expanded.

CDR3 | DNA | D | V | size | J
CASSLASGPETQYF | TGTGCCAGCAGCTTAGCGTCAGGGCCTGAGACCCAGTACTTC | NA | TRBV7-2 | few | TRBJ2-5
CASSPLRGYQPQHF | TGTGCCAGCAGTCCTCTCAGGGGGTACCAGCCCCAGCATTTT | TRBD1 | TRBV28 | few | TRBJ1-5
CSASRTGAGEQFF | TGCAGTGCCTCCAGAACAGGGGCAGGTGAGCAGTTCTTC | TRBD1 | TRBV20-1 | NA | TRBJ2-1
CASSLADLTDTQYF | TGTGCCAGCAGCTTAGCCGACCTCACAGATACGCAGTATTTT | NA | TRBV13 | few | TRBJ2-3
CSAIRDNQETQYF | TGCAGTGCTATCCGGGACAACCAAGAGACCCAGTACTTC | NA | TRBV20-1 | few | TRBJ2-5
CASRDGTSGVDTQYF | TGCGCCAGCAGGGATGGGACTAGCGGGGTTGATACGCAGTATTTT | TRBD2 | TRBV5-1 | few | TRBJ2-3
CASTRGVAKNIQYF | TGTGCCAGCACCCGTGGGGTAGCCAAAAACATTCAGTACTTC | NA | TRBV12-3/TRBV12-4 | NA | TRBJ2-4
CSAREHRDWYNSPLHF | TGCAGTGCTAGAGAACACCGGGACTGGTATAATTCACCCCTCCACTTT | NA | TRBV20-1 | NA | TRBJ1-6
CASSLRDRDYGYTF | TGCGCCAGCAGCCTCCGGGACAGGGACTATGGCTACACCTTC | TRBD1 | TRBV4-1 | NA | TRBJ1-2
CATSRDTAEMYGYTF | TGTGCCACCAGCAGAGATACGGCGGAGATGTATGGCTACACCTTC | NA | TRBV15 | many | TRBJ1-2
CASSQDGTANTGELFF | TGTGCCAGCAGCCAAGATGGAACAGCGAACACCGGGGAGCTGTTTTTT | NA | TRBV3-1 | NA | TRBJ2-2
CASSQDWLAGSGELFF | TGCGCCAGCAGCCAAGATTGGCTAGCGGGGTCCGGGGAGCTGTTTTTT | TRBD2 | TRBV4-3 | NA | TRBJ2-2
CASSSPLTGGYGYTF | TGCGCCAGCAGCTCGCCCCTGACAGGGGGCTATGGCTACACCTTC | TRBD1 | TRBV5-1 | NA | TRBJ1-2
CASSLTLGPLGQYF | TGTGCCAGCAGTTTAACGTTGGGACCACTGGGGCAGTACTTC | NA | TRBV12-3/TRBV12-4 | NA | TRBJ2-7
CASSQEKLTRDRPYEQYF | TGTGCCAGCAGCCAAGAGAAGCTAACTCGGGACAGGCCCTACGAGCAGTACTTC | TRBD1 | TRBV14 | NA | TRBJ2-7
CATSRDSNTYGYTF | TGTGCCACCAGCAGAGATTCGAACACCTATGGCTACACCTTC | NA | TRBV15 | NA | TRBJ1-2
CASSFTGAGTGGFRTDTQYF | TGTGCCAGCAGCTTCACCGGAGCCGGGACAGGTGGTTTTAGGACAGATACGCAGTATTTT | TRBD1 | TRBV11-3 | few | TRBJ2-3
CASSLLSGDEQYF | TGTGCCAGCAGTCTGCTTTCGGGAGACGAGCAGTACTTC | NA | TRBV12-3/TRBV12-4 | few | TRBJ2-7
CASSLASGGPAQEQYF | TGTGCCAGCAGCTTGGCCTCGGGAGGGCCAGCCCAGGAGCAGTACTTC | TRBD2 | TRBV5-6 | NA | TRBJ2-7